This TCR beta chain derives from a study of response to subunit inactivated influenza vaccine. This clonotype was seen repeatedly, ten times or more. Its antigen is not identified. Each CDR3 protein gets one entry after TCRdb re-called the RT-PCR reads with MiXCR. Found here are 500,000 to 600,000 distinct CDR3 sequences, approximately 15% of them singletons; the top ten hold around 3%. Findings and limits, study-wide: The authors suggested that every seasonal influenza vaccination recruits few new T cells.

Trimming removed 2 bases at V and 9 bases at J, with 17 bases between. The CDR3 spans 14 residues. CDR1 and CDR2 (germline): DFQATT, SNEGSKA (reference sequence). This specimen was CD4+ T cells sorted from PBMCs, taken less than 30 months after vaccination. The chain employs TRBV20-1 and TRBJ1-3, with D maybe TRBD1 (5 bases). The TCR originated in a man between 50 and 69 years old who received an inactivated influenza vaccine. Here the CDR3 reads CSARPGLGPSTIYF. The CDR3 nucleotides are TGCAGTGCTAGACCCGGGTTGGGACCGTCCACCATATATTTT.